These 11 T cell receptor beta chains were sequenced from one sample in a study of T cell repertoires in cytomegalovirus infection. MiXCR, run by TCRdb on the reads, gives a single entry per CDR3 protein. The table lists approximately 910,000 distinct CDR3 sequences, around 31% of them singletons, with over 11% in the top ten. No antigen has been identified for these receptors. The source material was cultured CD8+ T cells from PBMCs, sampled from culture after CMV antigen stimulation. These receptors were taken from a human donor in good health (CMV status not recorded). Some clones in this sample may be carry-over from other donors' samples.

There are a few counts of this clonotype. The chain couples TRBV15 to TRBJ2-1; no clear D gene. V lost 5 bases to trimming and J lost 4 bases, with 9 bases between them. CDR3 length equals 13 residues. Looked up from germline, CDR1 is LNHNV and CDR2 is YYDKDF (reference sequence). The CDR3 loop is CATSGDKYNEQFF. CDR3 DNA sequence: TGTGCCACCAGCGGCGACAAGTACAATGAGCAGTTCTTC.

This chain uses TRBV12-5 with TRBJ2-3, with TRBD2 matching over 10 bases. This CDR3 has 15 residues. Germline V CDR1 and CDR2: LGHNT, FRNRAP. V shed 6 bases, J shed 3 bases, and the junction held 6 bases outside the gene matches. The CDR3 loop reads CASGSSGGATDTQYF. CDR3 DNA: TGTGCTAGTGGCTCAAGCGGGGGGGCAACAGATACGCAGTATTTT.

Ten or more counts support this clonotype. The rearrangement links TRBV7-2 to TRBJ2-1; D assignment may be TRBD1 or TRBD2 (5 bases each). V was clipped by 2 bases and J by 6 bases, with 14 bases between them. This CDR3 is built from 15 residues. Germline V gives CDR1 SGHTA, CDR2 FQGNSA. This CDR3 is CASSLSGGRANEQFF. The CDR3, as DNA: TGTGCCAGCAGCTTATCCGGAGGCAGGGCCAATGAGCAGTTCTTC.

This clonotype has just a few counts. This chain links TRBV20-1 with TRBJ2-7; a weak D match, TRBD1 (5 bases). The CDR3 contains 14 residues. Germline loops: CDR1 DFQATT, CDR2 SNEGSKA (reference sequence). Trimming left V 6 bases short and J 0 bases short, with 15 bases between. The CDR3 region has the DNA TGCAGTGCCCAAATGCAGGGCCTCTCCTACGAGCAGTACGTC. This translates into CSAQMQGLSYEQYV.

This clonotype was counted a few times. The chain joins TRBV20-1 to TRBJ2-1; no reliable D call. The CDR3 has 15 amino acids. V gave up 2 bases and J gave up 1 base, with 12 bases separating them. From germline, CDR1 is DFQATT and CDR2 SNEGSKA (reference sequence). CDR3 nucleotide sequence: TGCAGTGCTAGAAATGGGTGGAATTCCTACAATGAGCAGTTCTTC. Amino acids: CSARNGWNSYNEQFF.

A few counts support this clonotype. The J gene is TRBJ1-2, the V gene TRBV6-8; D perhaps matches TRBD1 (6 bases). The CDR3 extends over 17 amino acids. Germline V gene data show CDR1 as MNHGY and CDR2 as SAAAGT. Trimming shortened V by 2 bases and J by 2 bases, and 18 bases separated the two germline ends. CDR3 amino acids: CASSYVGSTGGNYGYTF. CDR3 nucleotide sequence: TGTGCCAGCAGTTACGTGGGGTCGACAGGAGGCAACTATGGCTACACCTTC.

There are many counts of this clonotype. The rearrangement links TRBV27 to TRBJ1-1, with D possibly being TRBD1 (5 bases). Trimming removed 8 bases from V and 1 base from J, with 14 bases in between. The CDR3 contains 14 residues. CDR1 and CDR2 (germline): MNHEY, SMNVEV (reference sequence). CDR3 residues: CASAPGTGNTEAFF. The CDR3 DNA reads as TGTGCCAGCGCTCCCGGGACGGGGAACACTGAAGCTTTCTTT.

At least ten counts were recorded for this clonotype. This sequence joins TRBV7-6 and TRBJ1-1; possibly TRBD1 for D (5 bases). Germline values: CDR1 SGHVS, CDR2 FNYEAQ. The CDR3 covers 12 residues. V was pared by 3 bases and J by 10 bases, with 12 bases between. Here the CDR3 reads CASSFPGLGAFF. CDR3 coding DNA: TGTGCCAGCAGCTTCCCGGGACTTGGAGCTTTCTTT.

Ten or more counts support this clonotype. The genes are TRBV7-9 and TRBJ2-4; TRBD1 matches at 8 bases. V lost 7 bases to trimming and J lost 5 bases; unmatched junction nucleotides: 7. The CDR3 is made up of 14 amino acids. Germline V gives CDR1 SEHNR, CDR2 FQNEAQ (reference sequence). This CDR3 reads CASNPPTGENIQYF. The CDR3 DNA follows: TGTGCCAGCAACCCACCGACAGGGGAAAACATTCAGTACTTC.

This clonotype appeared many times. The chain joins TRBV6-5 to TRBJ1-2; tentatively, D is TRBD1 (6 bases). Germline-derived CDR1 and CDR2 are MNHEY and SVGAGI. The V and J ends lost 2 bases and 8 bases respectively, with 18 bases between them. This CDR3 has 15 amino acids. CDR3 DNA: TGTGCCAGCAGTTACCAACCGGGACATAGAGACGGCTACACCTTC. This translates into CASSYQPGHRDGYTF.

This clonotype was counted only a few times. The chain employs TRBV7-6 and TRBJ1-5, with D possibly matching TRBD1 (6 bases). The CDR3 is 15 amino acids. The V end lost 0 bases, the J end lost 6 bases, and 12 bases lay between the germline ends. CDR1 is SGHVS and CDR2 is FNYEAQ in the germline V gene. The CDR3: CASSLAAGEGQPQHF. CDR3 sequence (DNA): TGTGCCAGCAGCTTAGCTGCAGGGGAAGGTCAGCCCCAGCATTTT.